Each of the 30 T cell receptor beta chains below was sequenced from the same sample in a study of shared clonotypes between healthy human individuals. Repertoires were generated with immunoSEQ multiplex PCR, while TCRdb's copy carries only in-frame clones and drops some. The table includes over a million clones, approximately 78% detected once. The sample taken for sequencing was memory CD4+ T cells from PBMCs. Subset in this sample: CD45RA-negative fraction. Receptors originate from a man aged 18 to 29 in good health. Some clones in this sample may be carry-over from other donors' samples.

About this clone itself: A much bigger clone sits one base away, suggesting this may be a read error. CDR3 in DNA: TGTGCCAGCAGCGCGGGACTAGCCTACGAGCAGTACTTC. Its protein is CASSAGLAYEQYF. The chain is built from TRBV6-1 and TRBJ2-7; 8 bases align to TRBD2. The CDR3 is 13 residues long. Per germline, CDR1 MNHNS and CDR2 SASEGT. V shed 6 bases and J 2 bases; nucleotides not matched to a gene: 3.

The rearrangement joins TRBV7-3 to TRBJ2-2, with TRBD1 matching 9 bases. There are 16 residues in the CDR3. Losses at the gene ends were 5 bases for V and 6 bases for J; bases not matched to a gene: 10. CDR1 and CDR2 from the germline V gene are SGHTA and FQGTGA. In DNA form, the CDR3 reads TGTGCCAGCAGCCCGTCCGGGGGACAGGGCCCCGGGGAGCTGTTTTTT. It codes for CASSPSGGQGPGELFF.

This chain uses TRBV10-3 with TRBJ2-3; weak D call: TRBD1 (6 bases). The CDR3 contains 14 residues. The germline V gene encodes CDR1 ENHRY and CDR2 SYGVKD. Trimming stripped 2 bases from V and 6 bases from J, with 12 bases between. The CDR3 bases are TGTGCCATCAGTGAGAACGGTAGGGGGGATACGCAGTATTTT. It is translated as CAISENGRGDTQYF.

This rearrangement joins TRBV7-2 to TRBJ2-7; the D is unclear. Trimming took off 8 bases at V and 0 bases at J, with 14 bases between the two ends. From germline, CDR1 is SGHTA and CDR2 FQGNSA. CDR3 length: 14 residues. CDR3 loop: CASGVGSISYEQYF. DNA for the CDR3: TGTGCCAGCGGTGTTGGCAGCATCTCCTACGAGCAGTACTTC. Full variable domain (remainder filled in from reference TRBV7-2 and TRBJ2-7): GAGVSQSPSNKVTEKGKDVELRCDPISGHTALYWYRQSLGQGLEFLIYFQGNSAPDKSGLPSDRFSAERTGGSVSTLTIQRTQQEDSAVYLCASGVGSISYEQYFGPGTRLTVT.

This chain uses TRBV2 with TRBJ2-2, with D unclear. V was trimmed by 2 bases and J by 0 bases, leaving 7 bases between them. The CDR3 consists of 15 residues. Germline V gives CDR1 SNHLY, CDR2 FYNNEI. CDR3 protein: CASSEIDANTGELFF. The CDR3 coding sequence is TGTGCCAGCAGTGAAATCGACGCGAACACCGGGGAGCTGTTTTTT.

CDR3: CATSSSNYGYTF. The DNA for the CDR3 is TGTGCCACCAGCTCCTCTAACTATGGCTACACCTTC. The rearrangement uses TRBV15 and TRBJ1-2, with D unresolved. Germline CDR1 reads LNHNV; CDR2 reads YYDKDF (reference sequence). V was pared by 5 bases and J by 0 bases, with 4 bases between. The CDR3 contains 12 residues.

This chain links TRBV2 with TRBJ1-2, with D uncertain. V was trimmed by 7 bases and J by 3 bases, leaving 18 bases between them. From germline, CDR1 is SNHLY and CDR2 FYNNEI. The CDR3 is made up of 15 amino acids. The CDR3, as DNA: TGTGCCAGCACCACGGCGGCAGCCAACGACTATGGCTACACCTTC. Amino acids: CASTTAAANDYGYTF.

This clone was picked up a small number of times. The sample carries other DNA sequences with the same CDR3. The V gene is TRBV5-1, the J gene TRBJ2-2; perhaps TRBD2 as D (6 bases). Trimming took off 0 bases at V and 0 bases at J, with 9 bases between the two ends. Germline V gene lookup returns CDR1 SGHRS and CDR2 YFSETQ. This CDR3 region has 16 residues. As DNA, the CDR3 is TGCGCCAGCAGCTTGGCCGGCGGGACGAACACCGGGGAGCTGTTTTTT. This codes for CASSLAGGTNTGELFF. The whole variable domain, filled in from reference TRBV5-1 and TRBJ2-2, reads KAGVTQTPRYLIKTRGQQVTLSCSPISGHRSVSWYQQTPGQGLQFLFEYFSETQRNKGNFPGRFSGRQFSNSRSEMNVSTLELGDSALYLCASSLAGGTNTGELFFGEGSRLTVL.

This clone was counted a few times. The chain recombines TRBV2 with TRBJ1-6; D gene ambiguous. This CDR3 region has 13 residues. V was trimmed by 8 bases and J by 7 bases, leaving 12 bases between them. From germline, CDR1 is SNHLY and CDR2 FYNNEI. In nucleotides, the CDR3 is TGTGCCAGCGAGAGGGTAGTCAATTCACCCCTCCACTTT. The encoded protein is CASERVVNSPLHF.

This chain uses TRBV29-1 with TRBJ2-3, with D perhaps TRBD2 (5 bases). The CDR3 loop spans 13 amino acids. Germline CDR1 SQVTM, CDR2 ANQGSEA. V was clipped by 4 bases and J by 3 bases, with 11 bases between them. CDR3 region: CSVGRALTDTQYF. CDR3 bases: TGCAGCGTTGGGCGGGCACTAACAGATACGCAGTATTTT.

This chain uses TRBV5-1 with TRBJ1-2; 7 nucleotides line up with TRBD1. The J segment lost 0 bases and the V segment lost 2 bases, leaving 16 bases of the junction unmatched. Germline V gene data show CDR1 as SGHRS and CDR2 as YFSETQ. The CDR3 loop spans 19 amino acids. The CDR3 DNA is TGCGCCAGCAGCTTTTCCCGGCGGGACACAGGGGACCCTAACTATGGCTACACCTTC. Residues: CASSFSRRDTGDPNYGYTF.

In regard to this clone: Other nucleotide sequences from this sample produce the same CDR3. CDR3 residues: CASSLTGGPYEQYF. The CDR3 bases are TGCGCCAGCAGCTTGACGGGAGGGCCCTACGAGCAGTACTTC. The chain is built from TRBV5-1 and TRBJ2-7; 8 nucleotides align to TRBD2. The CDR3 runs to 14 residues. With V trimmed by 1 base and J by 2 bases, 2 bases remained unmatched. Germline assignment: CDR1 SGHRS and CDR2 YFSETQ. The variable domain in full, completed from reference TRBV5-1 and TRBJ2-7, reads KAGVTQTPRYLIKTRGQQVTLSCSPISGHRSVSWYQQTPGQGLQFLFEYFSETQRNKGNFPGRFSGRQFSNSRSEMNVSTLELGDSALYLCASSLTGGPYEQYFGPGTRLTVT.

The genes are TRBV6-5 and TRBJ2-1, with D unresolved. V was cut by 6 bases and J by 10 bases, with 10 bases left in between. The CDR3 length is 11 residues. The germline gives CDR1 MNHEY, CDR2 SVGAGI. The CDR3 DNA reads TGTGCCAGCAGGAAACAAATAGAGCAGTTCTTC. Residues: CASRKQIEQFF.

The V gene is TRBV19, the J gene TRBJ2-7; 9 nucleotides match TRBD1. CDR1 is LNHDA and CDR2 is SQIVND in the germline V gene (reference sequence). The CDR3 consists of 16 residues. J was trimmed by 6 bases and V by 5 bases; bases with no gene match: 14. The CDR3 coding sequence is TGTGCCAGTAGTCTCAGGTCGGGACAGGGACGGGTCGAGCAGTACTTC. Encoded protein: CASSLRSGQGRVEQYF. Full variable domain (rest looked up from reference TRBV19 and TRBJ2-7): DGGITQSPKYLFRKEGQNVTLSCEQNLNHDAMYWYRQDPGQGLRLIYYSQIVNDFQKGDIAEGYSVSREKKESFPLTVTSAQKNPTAFYLCASSLRSGQGRVEQYFGPGTRLTVT.

The V gene is TRBV2, the J gene TRBJ1-2, with a possible D match to TRBD1 (6 bases). The length of the CDR3 is 13 residues. Trimming left V 6 bases short and J 1 base short, with 9 bases between. CDR1 SNHLY and CDR2 FYNNEI come from the germline V gene. CDR3 DNA: TGTGCCAGCAGGGTAGGGGGTAACTATGGCTACACCTTC. It translates to CASRVGGNYGYTF.

The chain recombines TRBV7-9 with TRBJ2-1; 7 bases line up with TRBD2. Per the germline V gene, CDR1 is SEHNR and CDR2 is FQNEAQ (reference sequence). With 5 bases clipped from V and 5 bases from J, the junction kept 18 bases outside the gene matches. The CDR3 totals 18 residues. CDR3 coding DNA: TGTGCCAGCAGCCAATCCCCCTTTGAGCTAGCGGCAAACAATGAGCAGTTCTTC. Its translation: CASSQSPFELAANNEQFF.

The chain links TRBV7-3 to TRBJ2-7; D is perhaps TRBD1 (5 bases). Between the trimmed V and J ends, which lost 10 bases and 2 bases, there was a span of 15 bases. The CDR3 is 13 residues long. From germline, CDR1 is SGHTA and CDR2 FQGTGA. In DNA, the CDR3 is TGTGCCACCCGTTGGGGCGGCACCTACGAGCAGTACTTC. It translates to CATRWGGTYEQYF.

The rearrangement uses TRBV28 and TRBJ1-4; tentative D call: TRBD1 (6 bases). V was clipped by 1 base and J by 6 bases, with 12 bases between them. This CDR3 comprises 15 residues. Germline assignment: CDR1 MDHEN and CDR2 SYDVKM. For the CDR3, the DNA is TGTGCCAGCAGTTTATCACAGGGATGGGATGAAAAACTGTTTTTT. Amino acid sequence: CASSLSQGWDEKLFF.

The genes are TRBV4-2 and TRBJ2-1; tentative D call: TRBD1 (6 bases). The CDR3 runs 16 residues. Between the trimmed V and J ends, which lost 5 bases and 10 bases, there was a span of 24 bases. Germline CDR1 and CDR2: LGHNA and YNFKEQ. CDR3: CASSGKQGDLADEQFF. The CDR3 DNA follows: TGTGCCAGCAGCGGTAAACAGGGCGATCTTGCGGACGAGCAGTTCTTC.

This rearrangement joins TRBV19 to TRBJ2-1; D ambiguous. The V gene's germline CDR1 is LNHDA and CDR2 SQIVND (reference sequence). The CDR3 consists of 13 residues. V lost 1 base and J 4 bases, leaving 5 bases between the germline ends. The CDR3 here is CASSIVGYNEQFF. CDR3 DNA: TGTGCCAGTAGTATAGTGGGGTACAATGAGCAGTTCTTC.

CDR3: CASSSGQGDEQYF. The CDR3 region has the DNA TGTGCCAGCAGTTCGGGACAGGGGGACGAGCAGTACTTC. V is TRBV28 and J is TRBJ2-7; the match to TRBD1 covers 11 bases. This CDR3 has 13 amino acids. Germline values: CDR1 MDHEN, CDR2 SYDVKM. After removal of 4 bases from V and 5 bases from J, the junction contained 1 base not matched to a gene.

The chain is built from TRBV7-9 and TRBJ1-5; a weak D match, TRBD1 (6 bases). CDR1 and CDR2 (germline): SEHNR, FQNEAQ (reference sequence). The CDR3 spans 13 residues. V lost 5 bases to trimming and J lost 6 bases, with 11 bases between them. The CDR3 reads CASSPEGGQPQHF. The CDR3 coding sequence is TGTGCCAGCAGCCCAGAAGGGGGTCAGCCCCAGCATTTT.

The genes are TRBV6-5 and TRBJ1-2, with 10 bases that match TRBD1. After removal of 7 bases from V and 2 bases from J, the junction contained 7 bases not matched to a gene. This CDR3 comprises 15 residues. Germline V gene data show CDR1 as MNHEY and CDR2 as SVGAGI. The CDR3 loop reads CASTGTGAGNYGYTF. The CDR3 nucleotides read TGTGCCAGCACCGGGACAGGGGCTGGGAACTATGGCTACACCTTC.

This chain joins TRBV6-1 and TRBJ2-7; 11 positions match TRBD2. This CDR3 has 15 residues. V lost 10 bases to trimming and J lost 2 bases; unmatched junction nucleotides: 10. Germline V gene lookup returns CDR1 MNHNS and CDR2 SASEGT. CDR3 nucleotide sequence: TGTGCCACCTCTACTGGACTAGCGGGCCCCTACGAGCAGTACTTC. It yields the protein CATSTGLAGPYEQYF.

Note on this clone: At the DNA level, this CDR3 is encoded by other sequences in the same sample as well. The chain recombines TRBV18 with TRBJ2-7; D uncertain. The CDR3 contains 12 residues. Trimming left V 6 bases short and J 0 bases short, with 6 bases between. The germline V gene encodes CDR1 KGHSH and CDR2 LQKENI. For the CDR3, the DNA is TGTGCCAGCTCGCCTAGCTCCTACGAGCAGTACTTC. Translated, it gives CASSPSSYEQYF.

V usage is TRBV28 and J usage is TRBJ1-1; weak D call: TRBD1 (6 bases). The CDR3 is made up of 12 amino acids. Germline assignment: CDR1 MDHEN and CDR2 SYDVKM. With 6 bases removed from V and 11 bases from J, the gap between germline ends came to 16 bases. CDR3 DNA sequence: TGTGCCAGCAGCAACACAAACAGGGCGGCTTTCTTT. It yields the protein CASSNTNRAAFF.

Details on this clone: Since a far larger clone is one base different, this is likely a read error. This chain connects TRBV7-3 to TRBJ2-7; 9 bases align to TRBD1. CDR3 length: 14 residues. CDR1 SGHTA and CDR2 FQGTGA come from the germline V gene. V lost 5 bases to trimming and J lost 5 bases; unmatched junction nucleotides: 7. The CDR3 nucleotides read TGTGCCAGCAGCATCCGGGACAGGGTCCACGAGCAGTACTTC. It translates to CASSIRDRVHEQYF. The entire variable domain, with the rest obtained from reference TRBV7-3 and TRBJ2-7, is as follows: GAGVSQTPSNKVTEKGKYVELRCDPISGHTALYWYRQSLGQGPEFLIYFQGTGAADDSGLPNDRFFAVRPEGSVSTLKIQRTERGDSAVYLCASSIRDRVHEQYFGPGTRLTVT.

This chain joins TRBV6-5 and TRBJ1-3; 7 bases map to TRBD1. V shed 6 bases, J shed 0 bases, and the junction held 2 bases outside the gene matches. CDR3 size: 14 residues. CDR1 is MNHEY, CDR2 SVGAGI, per germline. Here the CDR3 reads CASSRTGSGNTIYF. The CDR3 DNA is TGTGCCAGCAGCCGGACAGGCTCTGGAAACACCATATATTTT.

CDR3 DNA sequence: TGTGCCAGCATGGTGAACGGTGAAGCTTTCTTT. Translating gives CASMVNGEAFF. The V and J genes are TRBV6-1 and TRBJ1-1; no firm D call. The CDR3 runs to 11 residues. V lost 7 bases and J lost 7, with 10 bases in between. Germline lookup yields CDR1 MNHNS and CDR2 SASEGT.

The chain couples TRBV5-4 to TRBJ2-2, with TRBD1 matching 10 bases. CDR3 length equals 16 residues. The germline gives CDR1 SGHNT, CDR2 YYREEE (reference sequence). V lost 0 bases, J lost 5 bases, and 4 bases stayed unmatched. CDR3 DNA: TGTGCCAGCAGCTTGGCTCCGGGACAGGGGACCGGGGAGCTGTTTTTT. Amino acid sequence: CASSLAPGQGTGELFF.